This T cell receptor beta chain comes out of a study of tumor-infiltrating lymphocytes in primary liver carcinoma. At the level of the study: Tumor staging was T1-T3 N0M0; sizes spanned roughly 4.2 to 10 cm across. Study-level points and caveats: Only around 7.5-25% of top clones occurred in all five tumor regions.

TCR beta cDNA was reverse-transcribed from about 500 ng of total RNA. The reaction used a constant-region primer and ProtoScript II reverse transcriptase. Nested multiplex PCR, run for three rounds with slightly modified ARM-PCR, yielded TCR beta libraries. TCRdb processed the multiplex PCR reads anew with MiXCR; each CDR3 protein has one entry. The profile shows approximately 190,000 distinct CDR3 sequences, around 85% of them singletons. Of note for this clonotype: Its antigen remains unknown.

From roughly 20-30 mg of unsorted bulk tissue, DNA and RNA were co-extracted together. Sequenced input: tumor tissue from primary liver carcinoma. The clonotype comes from a man aged 40-49 years with primary liver carcinoma and hepatitis B virus infection.

DNA for the CDR3: TGTCTCAGCAGTTCGGCAGAAAGGAACACTGAAGCTTTCTTT. Amino acids: CLSSSAERNTEAFF. V usage is TRBV12-3 or TRBV12-4 and J usage is TRBJ1-1, with no clear D. The CDR3 runs to 14 residues.